This record concerns one T cell receptor beta chain sequence. This sample was included in a study of blood T cell repertoires in COVID-19. The assay was immunoSEQ multiplex PCR, and TCRdb's table has in-frame clones only and misses some. The sample shows around 300,000 clones, roughly 92% of them seen only once. During active infection, Seattle patients enrolled and were then monitored through disease. The origin of this receptor is a woman under 40 with COVID-19, enrolled during active disease. The material sequenced was peripheral blood.

Here the CDR3 DNA reads TGTGCCAGCAGTTTGGGAGAGGGCTATAATTCACCCCTCCACTTT. This encodes CASSLGEGYNSPLHF. This chain connects TRBV28 to TRBJ1-6; D call uncertain. This CDR3 region has 15 residues. In germline, CDR1 is MDHEN, CDR2 SYDVKM. V lost 3 bases and J 3 bases, leaving 9 bases between the germline ends.